The 15 T cell receptor beta chains in this list originate from one sample, sequenced in a study of cytomegalovirus exposure and HLA in healthy donors. In the PCR, 60 Vbeta and 13 Jbeta primers were used. Libraries were prepared by immunoSEQ multiplex PCR; TCRdb keeps only in-frame clonotypes and omits some of them. In the table there are more than 150,000 clones, 82% of which are singletons. Sequencing was carried out using PBMCs. The receptor set was obtained from a middle-aged man in good health and CMV-seronegative.

The chain uses TRBV5-8 and TRBJ2-3; 12 nucleotides line up with TRBD2. This CDR3 contains 16 residues. Looked up from germline, CDR1 is SGHTS and CDR2 is YDEGEE. J gave up 4 bases and V 0 bases, and 3 bases lay outside the gene matches. CDR3 nucleotide sequence: TGTGCCAGCAGCTTGGGGACTAGCGGGGTCTCAGATACGCAGTATTTT. This gives the protein CASSLGTSGVSDTQYF.

This chain connects TRBV2 to TRBJ1-1; D is undetermined. Trimming stripped 6 bases from V and 1 base from J, with 9 bases between. The germline gives CDR1 SNHLY, CDR2 FYNNEI. This CDR3 is built from 13 residues. This CDR3 reads CASRDRGNTEAFF. The DNA of the CDR3 is TGTGCCAGCAGAGACCGGGGGAACACTGAAGCTTTCTTT.

The chain has TRBV6-5 and TRBJ1-1, with D possibly TRBD1 on 6 matching bases. CDR1 and CDR2 (germline): MNHEY, SVGAGI. CDR3 size: 15 residues. Trimming shortened V by 0 bases and J by 10 bases, and 18 bases separated the two germline ends. The CDR3 DNA is TGTGCCAGCAGTTACTCGTCCCACACCGGGACATCAGCTTTCTTT. Residues: CASSYSSHTGTSAFF.

This clone was counted only a few times. The V and J genes are TRBV7-3 and TRBJ2-2, with 7 nucleotides matching TRBD2. V dropped 7 bases and J dropped 5; count of bases not matched to a gene: 10. The CDR3 is 15 residues long. In germline, CDR1 is SGHTA, CDR2 FQGTGA. CDR3 region: CASNQGGAETGELFF. DNA of the CDR3: TGTGCCAGCAACCAGGGAGGGGCCGAAACCGGGGAGCTGTTTTTT.

V is TRBV30 and J is TRBJ1-5, with D perhaps TRBD1 (5 bases). The CDR3 loop spans 13 amino acids. Germline-derived CDR1 and CDR2 are GTSNPN and SVGIG (reference sequence). The ends were cut back, 0 bases at V and 5 bases at J, with 8 bases in the middle. CDR3 in DNA: TGTGCCTGGAGTGTACAGGCAGATCAGCCCCAGCATTTT. It specifies CAWSVQADQPQHF. The full variable domain, with the rest looked up from reference TRBV30 and TRBJ1-5, is SQTIHQWPATLVQPVGSPLSLECTVEGTSNPNLYWYRQAAGRGLQLLFYSVGIGQISSEVPQNLSASRPQDRQFILSSKKLLLSDSGFYLCAWSVQADQPQHFGDGTRLSIL.

This clone was seen a single time. The V and J genes are TRBV9 and TRBJ2-2, with D possibly TRBD2 on 5 matching bases. The germline gives CDR1 SGDLS, CDR2 YYNGEE. The V end lost 4 bases, the J end lost 2 bases, and 15 bases lay between the germline ends. The length of the CDR3 is 16 residues. CDR3 sequence: CASSPQWTGNTGELFF. The CDR3 nucleotides read TGTGCCAGCAGCCCCCAGTGGACTGGCAACACCGGGGAGCTGTTTTTT.

This chain links TRBV4-2 with TRBJ2-3, with TRBD1 as a possible D gene (6 bases). The CDR3 sequence is 19 residues long. V lost 0 bases to trimming and J lost 3 bases, with 22 bases between them. Germline assignment: CDR1 LGHNA and CDR2 YNFKEQ. The CDR3 DNA reads as TGTGCCAGCAGCCAAGAGAGGGGCATGGGACAAATGAGGACAGATACGCAGTATTTT. Protein product: CASSQERGMGQMRTDTQYF.

Here the CDR3 reads CAWSEQGLMNTEAFF. Here the CDR3 DNA reads TGTGCCTGGAGTGAACAGGGGCTCATGAACACTGAAGCTTTCTTT. V usage is TRBV30 and J usage is TRBJ1-1, with 7 bases fitting TRBD1. The germline CDR1 and CDR2 sequences are GTSNPN and SVGIG (reference sequence). Unmatched junction bases numbered 5, after V lost 1 base and J lost 0 bases. The CDR3 spans 15 residues.

The chain's CDR3 is CASSQDQGVGKLFF. The CDR3 coding sequence is TGCGCCAGCAGCCAAGACCAGGGGGTAGGAAAACTGTTTTTT. This chain joins TRBV4-3 and TRBJ1-4; 7 nucleotides align to TRBD1. The V and J ends lost 0 bases and 10 bases, in that order; junction bases with no gene match: 5. This CDR3 region has 14 residues. The germline CDR1 and CDR2 sequences are LGHNA and YSLEER.

V gene TRBV6-5 combines with J gene TRBJ2-7, with TRBD2 matching over 9 bases. Germline V gene sequence: CDR1 MNHEY, CDR2 SVGAGI. This CDR3 has 15 amino acids. V shed 2 bases and J 1 base; nucleotides not matched to a gene: 3. CDR3 coding DNA: TGTGCCAGCAGTTACCCGGGACTAGCTTCCTACGAGCAGTACTTC. It translates to CASSYPGLASYEQYF.

V is TRBV18 and J is TRBJ2-1, with unresolved D. The CDR3 is made up of 12 amino acids. Germline lookup yields CDR1 KGHSH and CDR2 LQKENI. V lost 2 bases and J 8 bases, leaving 7 bases between the germline ends. Written as DNA, the CDR3 is TGTGCCAGCTCACCAGGCAGCGATGAGCAGTTCTTC. Its translation is CASSPGSDEQFF.

Concerning this clone itself: The same CDR3 can be traced to other DNA sequences in this sample. The rearrangement links TRBV28 to TRBJ1-1, with a tentative D call TRBD1 (6 bases). V was pared by 2 bases and J by 2 bases, with 15 bases between. This CDR3 is built from 16 residues. The germline V gene encodes CDR1 MDHEN and CDR2 SYDVKM. DNA of the CDR3: TGTGCCAGCAGTTTAAACGTTGGGGGCGGTAACACTGAAGCTTTCTTT. Translating gives CASSLNVGGGNTEAFF.

The chain has TRBV4-1 and TRBJ1-5, with 11 nucleotides matching TRBD1. V gave up 1 base and J gave up 6 bases; unmatched junction bases: 11. This CDR3 has 18 amino acids. Germline lookup yields CDR1 MGHRA and CDR2 YSYEKL. The CDR3 sequence is CASSQGPDRGRLGQPQHF. CDR3 coding DNA: TGCGCCAGCAGCCAAGGTCCGGACAGGGGGCGTCTGGGTCAGCCCCAGCATTTT.

This chain uses TRBV28 with TRBJ1-2, with TRBD1 as a possible D gene (5 bases). The germline CDR1 and CDR2 sequences are MDHEN and SYDVKM. V was clipped by 6 bases and J by 1 base, with 9 bases between them. The CDR3 runs to 13 residues. The CDR3 bases are TGTGCCAGCAGCCCGGGGGATAACTATGGCTACACCTTC. Protein sequence: CASSPGDNYGYTF.

The chain employs TRBV5-1 and TRBJ1-4, with D unresolved. Trimming shortened V by 0 bases and J by 7 bases, and 13 bases separated the two germline ends. This CDR3 has 15 amino acids. Germline V gives CDR1 SGHRS, CDR2 YFSETQ. In nucleotides, the CDR3 is TGCGCCAGCAGCTTGGCCTACGGGGAGGGTGAAAAACTGTTTTTT. Its protein is CASSLAYGEGEKLFF.